These T cell receptor beta chains were read from a single sample in a study of T cell responses to AZD1222 COVID-19 vaccine. Here immunoSEQ multiplex PCR was the method, and the copy in TCRdb shows in-frame clones only, minus some. The sample has about 130,000 clones, around 89% seen once. Source: peripheral blood, taken 28 days after the second AZD1222 dose. The receptor set was obtained from an adult who received the AZD1222 COVID-19 vaccine. CDR3s include the opening cysteine and the closing phenylalanine or tryptophan. A D gene is named only where the DNA matches it firmly. Not all rows give a size; the values are once, few, many and, for expanded clones, a class.

J gene: TRBJ1-5
clone size: NA
V gene: TRBV6-5
D gene: NA
CDR3 DNA: TGTGCCAGCAGTAGCGTCGGGGGATATCAGCCCCAGCATTTT
CDR3 protein: CASSSVGGYQPQHF

J gene: TRBJ1-1
clone size: NA
V gene: TRBV9
D gene: NA
CDR3 DNA: TGTGCCAGCAGCGTAGCCGAAGGGAGAGCGAGCACTGAAGCTTTCTTT
CDR3 protein: CASSVAEGRASTEAFF

J gene: TRBJ2-2
clone size: once
V gene: TRBV3-1/TRBV3-2
D gene: TRBD1
CDR3 DNA: TGTGCCAGCAGCGCCGGGACAGCCCGGAACACCGGGGAGCTGTTTTTT
CDR3 protein: CASSAGTARNTGELFF

J gene: TRBJ1-6
clone size: NA
V gene: TRBV19
D gene: TRBD1
CDR3 DNA: TGTGCCAGTGAGACAGGGGCTTCACCCCTCCACTTT
CDR3 protein: CASETGASPLHF

J gene: TRBJ1-3
clone size: once
V gene: TRBV15
D gene: NA
CDR3 DNA: TGTGCCACAAGGCGGGAGGTGGCACCCTCTGGAAACACCATATATTTT
CDR3 protein: CATRREVAPSGNTIYF

J gene: TRBJ2-1
clone size: NA
V gene: TRBV19
D gene: NA
CDR3 DNA: TGTGCCAGTAGTATTTTGATGGCCTGGGAGCAGTTCTTC
CDR3 protein: CASSILMAWEQFF

J gene: TRBJ1-1
clone size: few
V gene: TRBV24-1
D gene: NA
CDR3 DNA: TGTGCCACCAGTGGGGGGAAGACTTCAACGAACACTGAAGCTTTCTTT
CDR3 protein: CATSGGKTSTNTEAFF

J gene: TRBJ1-1
clone size: NA
V gene: TRBV5-6
D gene: NA
CDR3 DNA: TGTGCCAGCAGCCAAGTACGGACTGAAGCTTTCTTT
CDR3 protein: CASSQVRTEAFF

J gene: TRBJ1-2
clone size: few
V gene: TRBV9
D gene: NA
CDR3 DNA: TGTGCCAGCAGCGTAGACGCCGAGGGGAATGGCTACACCTTC
CDR3 protein: CASSVDAEGNGYTF

J gene: TRBJ1-1
clone size: NA
V gene: TRBV4-1
D gene: NA
CDR3 DNA: TGCGCCAGCAGCCCCCCACGGGGCGACACTGAAGCTTTCTTT
CDR3 protein: CASSPPRGDTEAFF

J gene: TRBJ1-2
clone size: NA
V gene: TRBV19
D gene: NA
CDR3 DNA: TGTGCCAGTAGTCTTCCGACGGGGGGACGTGGTGGCTACACCTTC
CDR3 protein: CASSLPTGGRGGYTF

J gene: TRBJ2-2
clone size: NA
V gene: TRBV5-1
D gene: TRBD1
CDR3 DNA: TGCGCCAGCAGCTTTTCAGGACAGGGGACCACCGGGGAGCTGTTTTTT
CDR3 protein: CASSFSGQGTTGELFF

J gene: TRBJ1-4
clone size: NA
V gene: TRBV18
D gene: NA
CDR3 DNA: TGTGCCAGCTCACCGGGTACAACAGGGACCGGCGAAAAACTGTTTTTT
CDR3 protein: CASSPGTTGTGEKLFF

J gene: TRBJ1-5
clone size: NA
V gene: TRBV5-1
D gene: TRBD1
CDR3 DNA: TGCGCCAGCAGCGTGGGACAGGGGGCGCGGCAGCCCCAGCATTTT
CDR3 protein: CASSVGQGARQPQHF

J gene: TRBJ2-1
clone size: NA
V gene: TRBV21-1
D gene: NA
CDR3 DNA: TGTGCCAGCAGCAAAGTCCGTGGGGGCGAATATGACAATGAGCAGTTCTTC
CDR3 protein: CASSKVRGGEYDNEQFF

J gene: TRBJ2-7
clone size: NA
V gene: TRBV10-2
D gene: TRBD1
CDR3 DNA: TGCGCCAGCAGTGTAAGACAGGGGAGCTCCTACGAGCAGTACTTC
CDR3 protein: CASSVRQGSSYEQYF

J gene: TRBJ1-5
clone size: NA
V gene: TRBV10-3
D gene: NA
CDR3 DNA: TGTGCCATCAGTGAGTACCAGACCACCAATCAGCCCCAGCATTTT
CDR3 protein: CAISEYQTTNQPQHF

J gene: TRBJ1-2
clone size: NA
V gene: TRBV10-3
D gene: NA
CDR3 DNA: TGTGCCATCACCTCCTCGGGACATAACTATGGCTACACCTTC
CDR3 protein: CAITSSGHNYGYTF

J gene: TRBJ1-3
clone size: NA
V gene: TRBV19
D gene: NA
CDR3 DNA: TGTGCCGGGGTTTCCGGAAACACCATATATTTT
CDR3 protein: CAGVSGNTIYF

J gene: TRBJ1-1
clone size: NA
V gene: TRBV5-4
D gene: NA
CDR3 DNA: TGTGCCAGCAGCGGTGGACAGATCATGAACACTGAAGCTTTCTTT
CDR3 protein: CASSGGQIMNTEAFF

J gene: TRBJ1-1
clone size: NA
V gene: TRBV12-3/TRBV12-4
D gene: TRBD1
CDR3 DNA: TGTGCCAGCAGACGGACAGGGGACACTGAAGCTTTCTTT
CDR3 protein: CASRRTGDTEAFF

J gene: TRBJ2-6
clone size: many
V gene: TRBV7-8
D gene: NA
CDR3 DNA: TGTGCCAGCAGCTTAGGTTACTCGGCCAACGTCCTGACTTTC
CDR3 protein: CASSLGYSANVLTF

J gene: TRBJ1-3
clone size: NA
V gene: TRBV9
D gene: TRBD1
CDR3 DNA: TGTGCCAGCAGCGTACTACAGGGGACTGGAAACACCATATATTTT
CDR3 protein: CASSVLQGTGNTIYF

J gene: TRBJ1-2
clone size: NA
V gene: TRBV6-2/TRBV6-3
D gene: TRBD1
CDR3 DNA: TGTGCCAGCAGTTACTCGTACAGGGGAAGTGGCTACACCTTC
CDR3 protein: CASSYSYRGSGYTF

J gene: TRBJ2-2
clone size: NA
V gene: TRBV7-9
D gene: NA
CDR3 DNA: TGTGCCAGCAGCCCCAGGGTTGCCACCGGGGAGCTGTTTTTT
CDR3 protein: CASSPRVATGELFF

J gene: TRBJ1-1
clone size: NA
V gene: TRBV5-4
D gene: TRBD1
CDR3 DNA: TGTGCCAGCAGCCCACCGGACAGGGGTAGGACTGAAGCTTTCTTT
CDR3 protein: CASSPPDRGRTEAFF

J gene: TRBJ1-5
clone size: NA
V gene: TRBV19
D gene: NA
CDR3 DNA: TGTGCCAGTATCCTACAGGGAGGCAATCAGCCCCAGCATTTT
CDR3 protein: CASILQGGNQPQHF

J gene: TRBJ2-5
clone size: NA
V gene: TRBV6-4
D gene: TRBD2
CDR3 DNA: TGTGCCAGCAGTGAAGGCGGGGGGCGGGAGACCCAGTACTTC
CDR3 protein: CASSEGGGRETQYF

J gene: TRBJ2-7
clone size: NA
V gene: TRBV2
D gene: NA
CDR3 DNA: TGTGCCAGCAGTTTCACTCCTACCTACGAGCAGTACTTC
CDR3 protein: CASSFTPTYEQYF

J gene: TRBJ2-7
clone size: NA
V gene: TRBV7-2
D gene: TRBD2
CDR3 DNA: TGTGCCAGCAGAGACGGACTAGCGGGGGAGCAGTACTTC
CDR3 protein: CASRDGLAGEQYF

J gene: TRBJ2-2
clone size: NA
V gene: TRBV19
D gene: TRBD1
CDR3 DNA: TGTGCCAGTAGCTCCGGGACAGGGAGTTATACCGGGGAGCTGTTTTTT
CDR3 protein: CASSSGTGSYTGELFF

J gene: TRBJ1-2
clone size: NA
V gene: TRBV7-2
D gene: TRBD1
CDR3 DNA: TGTGCCAGCAGCTACGACAGGGATCGGGGCTACACCTTC
CDR3 protein: CASSYDRDRGYTF

J gene: TRBJ1-3
clone size: NA
V gene: TRBV7-2
D gene: TRBD1
CDR3 DNA: TGTGCCAGCAGCGTCACTTCCGGGACAGCTCATGGAAACACCATATATTTT
CDR3 protein: CASSVTSGTAHGNTIYF

J gene: TRBJ2-7
clone size: NA
V gene: TRBV7-9
D gene: TRBD1
CDR3 DNA: TGTGCCAGCAGCTACACAGGGGCGGAGTACGAGCAGTACTTC
CDR3 protein: CASSYTGAEYEQYF